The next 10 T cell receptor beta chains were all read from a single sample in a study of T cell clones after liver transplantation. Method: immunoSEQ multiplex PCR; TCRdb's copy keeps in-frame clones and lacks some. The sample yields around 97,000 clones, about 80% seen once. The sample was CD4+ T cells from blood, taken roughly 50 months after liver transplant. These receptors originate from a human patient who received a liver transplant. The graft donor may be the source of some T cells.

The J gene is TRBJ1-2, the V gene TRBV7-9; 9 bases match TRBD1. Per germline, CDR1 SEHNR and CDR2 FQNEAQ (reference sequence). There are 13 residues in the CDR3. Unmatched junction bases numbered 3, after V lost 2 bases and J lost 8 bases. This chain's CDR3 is CASSLWDRDGYTF. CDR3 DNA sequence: TGTGCCAGCAGCTTATGGGACAGGGACGGCTACACCTTC.

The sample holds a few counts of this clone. CDR3 in amino acids: CASSLAGGLNTEAFF. The CDR3 DNA is TGTGCCAGCAGCCTGGCGGGGGGGCTGAACACTGAAGCTTTCTTT. The V call is TRBV9, the J call TRBJ1-1; D perhaps matches TRBD1 (6 bases). The V and J ends lost 4 bases and 0 bases respectively, with 13 bases between them. The CDR3 runs 15 residues. Germline V gene lookup returns CDR1 SGDLS and CDR2 YYNGEE. Together with reference TRBV9 and TRBJ1-1, the CDR3 gives the full variable domain: DSGVTQTPKHLITATGQRVTLRCSPRSGDLSVYWYQQSLDQGLQFLIQYYNGEERAKGNILERFSAQQFPDLHSELNLSSLELGDSALYFCASSLAGGLNTEAFFGQGTRLTVV.

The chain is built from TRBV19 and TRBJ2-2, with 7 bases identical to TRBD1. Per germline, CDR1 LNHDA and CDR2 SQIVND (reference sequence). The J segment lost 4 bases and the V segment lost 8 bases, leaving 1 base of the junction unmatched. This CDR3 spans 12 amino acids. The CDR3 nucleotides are TGTGCCAGTGGACAGGTCACCGGGGAGCTGTTTTTT. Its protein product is CASGQVTGELFF.

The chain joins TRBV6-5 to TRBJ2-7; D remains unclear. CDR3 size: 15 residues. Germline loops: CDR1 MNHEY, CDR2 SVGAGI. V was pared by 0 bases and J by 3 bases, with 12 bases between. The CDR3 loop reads CASSYSLGLNYEQYF. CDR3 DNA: TGTGCCAGCAGTTACTCTTTGGGCCTTAACTACGAGCAGTACTTC.

In DNA, the CDR3 is TGCGCCAGCAGCCCCGGCCTTCAGGGGGGTAGCGAAAAACTGTTTTTT. This encodes CASSPGLQGGSEKLFF. V is TRBV4-1 and J is TRBJ1-4; 7 nucleotides align to TRBD1. CDR1 and CDR2 from the germline V gene are MGHRA and YSYEKL. The CDR3 has 16 residues. After removal of 4 bases from V and 8 bases from J, the junction contained 13 bases not matched to a gene.

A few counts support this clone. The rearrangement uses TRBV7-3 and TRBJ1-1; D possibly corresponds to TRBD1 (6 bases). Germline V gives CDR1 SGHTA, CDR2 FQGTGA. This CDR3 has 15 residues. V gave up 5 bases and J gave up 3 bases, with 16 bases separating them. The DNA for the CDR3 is TGTGCCAGCAGCCCACACAGGGTGCCGGACACTGAAGCTTTCTTT. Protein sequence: CASSPHRVPDTEAFF.

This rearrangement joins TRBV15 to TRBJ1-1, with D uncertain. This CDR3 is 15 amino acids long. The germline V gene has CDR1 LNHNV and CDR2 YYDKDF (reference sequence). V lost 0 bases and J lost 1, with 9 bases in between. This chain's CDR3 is CATSRDRTGNTEAFF. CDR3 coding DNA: TGTGCCACCAGCAGAGACCGTACTGGGAACACTGAAGCTTTCTTT.

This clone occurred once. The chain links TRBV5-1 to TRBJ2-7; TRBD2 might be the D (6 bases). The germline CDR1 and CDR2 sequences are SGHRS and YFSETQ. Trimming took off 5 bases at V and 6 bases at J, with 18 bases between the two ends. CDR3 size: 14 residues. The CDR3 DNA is TGCGCCAGCAGTTTCCGGGACTCCGGGGGCGAGCAGTACTTC. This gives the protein CASSFRDSGGEQYF.

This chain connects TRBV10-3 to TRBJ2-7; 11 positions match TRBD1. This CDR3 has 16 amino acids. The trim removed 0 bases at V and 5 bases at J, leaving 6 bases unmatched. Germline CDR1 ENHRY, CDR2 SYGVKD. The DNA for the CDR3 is TGTGCCATCAGTGAGTCTCCGGGGACAGGGGGAAACGAGCAGTACTTC. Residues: CAISESPGTGGNEQYF.

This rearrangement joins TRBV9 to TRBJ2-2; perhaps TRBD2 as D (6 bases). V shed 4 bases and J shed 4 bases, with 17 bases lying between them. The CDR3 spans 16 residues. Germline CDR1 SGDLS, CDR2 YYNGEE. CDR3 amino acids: CASSPGPGLSTGELFF. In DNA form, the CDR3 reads TGTGCCAGCAGCCCGGGTCCGGGACTTAGCACCGGGGAGCTGTTTTTT.